This entry concerns a single TCR beta chain. Its antigen is not known. Libraries of TRB cDNA were made by 5' RACE and carried UMIs. After re-calling the 5' RACE reads, TCRdb lists one entry per CDR3 protein, DNA absent. The repertoire table contains under 75,000 distinct CDR3 sequences. Germline CDR1 is SQVTM and CDR2 is ANQGSEA. CDR3 length equals 13 residues. Those CD8+ T cells considered naive were CD45RO-CCR7+CD27+CD95-. The data derive from a study of CXCR3-negative and CXCR3-positive naive CD8 T cells. Study-wide context: Every library held about 1.5 +/- 0.3 million TRB reads, and the total came to around 130 million.

Regarding the study as a whole: In both naive subsets diversity was comparably high, whereas memory CD8+ cells showed much lower diversity. Naive subsets did not differ in surface CD5, and the authors estimated TCR strength using properties of the TRB CDR3. CXCR3-positive naive cells had TRB CDR3s that were more hydrophobic than CXCR3-negative naive cells had.

The chain joins TRBV29-1 to TRBJ1-2. Sequenced: naive CXCR3+ CD8+ T cells from blood. As to subset: CD45RO-CCR7+CD27+CD95- naive CD8+ T cells expressing CXCR3 (TNR3+). The origin of this receptor is a human donor in good health. Some clones in this sample may be carry-over from other donors' samples. This CDR3 is CSVEGWVSYGYTF.